The 4 T cell receptor beta chains below were found in one sample sequenced in a study of tumor-infiltrating lymphocytes in localized non-small cell lung cancer. Using immunoSEQ multiplex PCR, the repertoire was profiled, and TCRdb retains in-frame clones only, with some absent. The sample holds about 6,400 clones, just under 75% seen once. Material for sequencing was lung tumor tissue. Every receptor here comes from a human donor with non-small cell lung cancer.

The gene calls are TRBV14 and TRBJ2-1; D is undetermined. Germline V gene lookup returns CDR1 SGHDN and CDR2 FVKESK. The CDR3 is made up of 11 amino acids. The V end lost 5 bases, the J end lost 8 bases, and 7 bases lay between the germline ends. CDR3 protein: CASSAGHEQFF. The CDR3 DNA sequence: TGTGCCAGCAGCGCCGGCCATGAGCAGTTCTTC.

The V gene is TRBV6-6, the J gene TRBJ1-2, with a possible D match to TRBD1 (5 bases). V was pared by 1 base and J by 6 bases, with 15 bases between. Looked up from germline, CDR1 is MNHNY and CDR2 is SVGAGI (reference sequence). The CDR3 has 15 residues. Written as DNA, the CDR3 is TGTGCCAGCAGTTACTACGGGGGTGGGGTGAATGGCTACACCTTC. Its translation is CASSYYGGGVNGYTF.

This clone was observed a handful of times. The rearrangement joins TRBV29-1 to TRBJ2-5, with a possible D match to TRBD1 (6 bases). Germline CDR1 reads SQVTM; CDR2 reads ANQGSEA. CDR3 length equals 13 residues. Trimming cost V 8 bases and J 4 bases, with 17 bases left between them. CDR3 bases: TGCAGCTTTACCTTTGGCAGGGGAGAGACCCAGTACTTC. Protein product: CSFTFGRGETQYF.

There are a few counts of this clone. V usage is TRBV6-1 and J usage is TRBJ1-5; no reliable D call. V was clipped by 2 bases and J by 4 bases, with 12 bases between them. CDR1 and CDR2 from the germline V gene are MNHNS and SASEGT. The CDR3 consists of 15 residues. The CDR3 spells CASSELNSPNQPQHF. CDR3 nucleotides: TGTGCCAGCAGTGAATTGAACAGCCCAAATCAGCCCCAGCATTTT.